Below, 13 T cell receptor beta chains from the same sample are listed, as sequenced in a study of OX40 agonist ivuxolimab in advanced cancers. Profiled with immunoSEQ multiplex PCR; TCRdb holds only in-frame clones, not every one. The sample contains 59,000 or so clones, 65% to 90% of which appear only once. The source material was CD4+ or CD8+ T cells sorted from blood, sampled in a trial of the OX40 agonist ivuxolimab. These receptors were taken from an adult with an advanced solid tumor such as melanoma, head and neck, liver or kidney cancer.

The chain joins TRBV7-3 to TRBJ2-4, with TRBD2 matching 7 bases. This CDR3 spans 17 amino acids. Trimming removed 4 bases from V and 4 bases from J; junction bases left unmatched: 13. Germline assignment: CDR1 SGHTA and CDR2 FQGTGA. The CDR3 loop reads CASSSGDAGEVKNIQYF. CDR3 coding DNA: TGTGCCAGCAGCTCCGGAGACGCGGGAGAGGTTAAAAACATTCAGTACTTC.

This clone came up a few times. V is TRBV15 and J is TRBJ1-2; D is uncertain. Trimming stripped 0 bases from V and 5 bases from J, with 16 bases between. Per the germline V gene, CDR1 is LNHNV and CDR2 is YYDKDF (reference sequence). The CDR3 is 16 amino acids. The CDR3 DNA reads TGTGCCACCAGCAGAGAGATGAGATCTATCCTATATGGCTACACCTTC. It encodes CATSREMRSILYGYTF.

The chain couples TRBV27 to TRBJ1-6; possible D gene TRBD1, 5 bases. This CDR3 comprises 16 residues. Looked up from germline, CDR1 is MNHEY and CDR2 is SMNVEV (reference sequence). The ends were cut back, 6 bases at V and 5 bases at J, with 17 bases in the middle. The CDR3: CASSSAGGFNNSPLHF. The CDR3 DNA is TGTGCCAGCAGCTCCGCTGGGGGGTTCAATAATTCACCCCTCCACTTT.

J is TRBJ2-5 and V is TRBV18, with 7 bases matching TRBD2. V shed 1 base and J 2 bases; nucleotides not matched to a gene: 13. The V gene's germline CDR1 is KGHSH and CDR2 LQKENI. This CDR3 is built from 18 residues. The CDR3 region is CASSPLEAREGWQETQYF. The CDR3 DNA is TGTGCCAGCTCACCACTCGAGGCGAGGGAGGGGTGGCAAGAGACCCAGTACTTC. Variable domain in full (rest from reference TRBV18 and TRBJ2-5): NAGVMQNPRHLVRRRGQEARLRCSPMKGHSHVYWYRQLPEEGLKFMVYLQKENIIDESGMPKERFSAEFPKEGPSILRIQQVVRGDSAAYFCASSPLEAREGWQETQYFGPGTRLLVL.

The V call is TRBV5-1, the J call TRBJ1-2; D is unclear. CDR1 and CDR2 from the germline V gene are SGHRS and YFSETQ. This CDR3 region has 13 residues. Trimming stripped 4 bases from V and 2 bases from J, with 9 bases between. Written as DNA, the CDR3 is TGCGCCAGCAGCGTAGGCCTGAACTATGGCTACACCTTC. The encoded protein is CASSVGLNYGYTF.

The rearrangement links TRBV6-5 to TRBJ2-5; no firm D call. This CDR3 comprises 12 residues. The V end was cut by 4 bases, the J end by 4 bases, with 7 bases between. Germline V CDR1 and CDR2: MNHEY, SVGAGI. CDR3 DNA: TGTGCCAGCAGTTCTCTCGGAGAGACCCAGTACTTC. This gives the protein CASSSLGETQYF.

This chain's CDR3 is CASSLYRGGNYGYTF. In nucleotides, the CDR3 is TGTGCCAGCAGTTTATATCGGGGAGGGAACTATGGCTACACCTTC. This chain connects TRBV28 to TRBJ1-2; D not certain. V was cut by 1 base and J by 2 bases, with 11 bases left in between. The CDR3 contains 15 residues. Germline V gives CDR1 MDHEN, CDR2 SYDVKM.

V gene TRBV28 combines with J gene TRBJ2-1; 7 bases are shared with TRBD2. CDR3 length: 13 residues. The trim removed 7 bases at V and 6 bases at J, leaving 6 bases unmatched. Per germline, CDR1 MDHEN and CDR2 SYDVKM. CDR3 amino acids: CASKGLVGNEQFF. The CDR3 DNA is TGTGCCAGCAAAGGACTAGTCGGCAATGAGCAGTTCTTC.

The chain carries TRBV11-2 and TRBJ2-1; 13 nucleotides line up with TRBD2. Trimming removed 0 bases from V and 1 base from J; junction bases left unmatched: 0. The CDR3 has 17 residues. From germline, CDR1 is SGHAT and CDR2 FQNNGV. The CDR3: CASSLEGLAGSYNEQFF. The CDR3 DNA reads as TGTGCCAGCAGCTTAGAGGGACTAGCGGGATCCTACAATGAGCAGTTCTTC.

The chain uses TRBV7-2 and TRBJ1-2; D unclear. V was trimmed by 0 bases and J by 5 bases, leaving 4 bases between them. Germline V gene lookup returns CDR1 SGHTA and CDR2 FQGNSA. There are 12 residues in the CDR3. DNA for the CDR3: TGTGCCAGCAGCTTAGCAGGGTATGGCTACACCTTC. Amino acids: CASSLAGYGYTF. Based on the CDR3 plus reference TRBV7-2 and TRBJ1-2, the full variable domain is GAGVSQSPSNKVTEKGKDVELRCDPISGHTALYWYRQSLGQGLEFLIYFQGNSAPDKSGLPSDRFSAERTGGSVSTLTIQRTQQEDSAVYLCASSLAGYGYTFGSGTRLTVV.

The chain joins TRBV7-3 to TRBJ2-1; TRBD2 is a possible D gene (6 bases). CDR1 is SGHTA and CDR2 is FQGTGA in the germline V gene. Trimming took 0 bases from V and 13 from J, leaving 19 bases between them. CDR3 length equals 15 residues. The CDR3 sequence: CASSLTGGRQRRQFF. CDR3 sequence (DNA): TGTGCCAGCAGCTTAACGGGGGGTCGCCAACGCCGACAGTTCTTC.

Remarks on this clone: A much bigger clone sits one base away, suggesting this may be a read error. The V call is TRBV11-2, the J call TRBJ2-7; no definite D call. The germline V gene encodes CDR1 SGHAT and CDR2 FQNNGV. Between the trimmed V and J ends, which lost 3 bases and 0 bases, there was a span of 6 bases. The CDR3 has 13 amino acids. The CDR3 DNA sequence: TGTGCCAGCAGCTTGGGCAGCTCCTACGAGCAGTACTTC. Translating gives CASSLGSSYEQYF.

The chain is built from TRBV18 and TRBJ2-5; D tentatively reads TRBD1 or TRBD2 (5 bases each). The CDR3 length is 13 residues. V shed 4 bases and J shed 3 bases, with 9 bases lying between them. Germline CDR1 and CDR2: KGHSH and LQKENI. Here the CDR3 reads CASSLRGEETQYF. Written as DNA, the CDR3 is TGTGCCAGCTCACTGAGGGGAGAAGAGACCCAGTACTTC.